This TCR beta chain was identified during a study of shared clonotypes between healthy human individuals. Naive-designated CD8 cells lacked CD45RO, were positively enriched for CCR7, and omitted terminally differentiated effector memory CD45RA+ cells. This CDR3 comprises 16 residues. Per germline, CDR1 MNHEY and CDR2 SMNVEV (reference sequence). V shed 5 bases, J shed 8 bases, and the junction held 11 bases outside the gene matches. This clone came up once. Its antigen is still unknown. Genomic DNA from each subset was divided evenly over several immunoSEQ plates. Only in-frame clones appear in the TCRdb table, and some are missing; sequencing was by immunoSEQ multiplex PCR. The sample has more than 500,000 clones; roughly 95% are singletons. Study results and caveats: Several donors held about 5% of naive CD4 clonotypes in common. Read depth was anticipated to influence clonotype sharing among donors.

The chain uses TRBV27 and TRBJ2-3; TRBD2 aligns across 12 bases. This TCR was recovered from a woman in her twenties or thirties in good health. The specimen sequenced was naive CD8+ T cells sorted from blood. In DNA form, the CDR3 reads TGTGCCAGCAGTAACCTAGCGGGAGGGCCGAAGACTACGCAGTATTTT. This translates into CASSNLAGGPKTTQYF.